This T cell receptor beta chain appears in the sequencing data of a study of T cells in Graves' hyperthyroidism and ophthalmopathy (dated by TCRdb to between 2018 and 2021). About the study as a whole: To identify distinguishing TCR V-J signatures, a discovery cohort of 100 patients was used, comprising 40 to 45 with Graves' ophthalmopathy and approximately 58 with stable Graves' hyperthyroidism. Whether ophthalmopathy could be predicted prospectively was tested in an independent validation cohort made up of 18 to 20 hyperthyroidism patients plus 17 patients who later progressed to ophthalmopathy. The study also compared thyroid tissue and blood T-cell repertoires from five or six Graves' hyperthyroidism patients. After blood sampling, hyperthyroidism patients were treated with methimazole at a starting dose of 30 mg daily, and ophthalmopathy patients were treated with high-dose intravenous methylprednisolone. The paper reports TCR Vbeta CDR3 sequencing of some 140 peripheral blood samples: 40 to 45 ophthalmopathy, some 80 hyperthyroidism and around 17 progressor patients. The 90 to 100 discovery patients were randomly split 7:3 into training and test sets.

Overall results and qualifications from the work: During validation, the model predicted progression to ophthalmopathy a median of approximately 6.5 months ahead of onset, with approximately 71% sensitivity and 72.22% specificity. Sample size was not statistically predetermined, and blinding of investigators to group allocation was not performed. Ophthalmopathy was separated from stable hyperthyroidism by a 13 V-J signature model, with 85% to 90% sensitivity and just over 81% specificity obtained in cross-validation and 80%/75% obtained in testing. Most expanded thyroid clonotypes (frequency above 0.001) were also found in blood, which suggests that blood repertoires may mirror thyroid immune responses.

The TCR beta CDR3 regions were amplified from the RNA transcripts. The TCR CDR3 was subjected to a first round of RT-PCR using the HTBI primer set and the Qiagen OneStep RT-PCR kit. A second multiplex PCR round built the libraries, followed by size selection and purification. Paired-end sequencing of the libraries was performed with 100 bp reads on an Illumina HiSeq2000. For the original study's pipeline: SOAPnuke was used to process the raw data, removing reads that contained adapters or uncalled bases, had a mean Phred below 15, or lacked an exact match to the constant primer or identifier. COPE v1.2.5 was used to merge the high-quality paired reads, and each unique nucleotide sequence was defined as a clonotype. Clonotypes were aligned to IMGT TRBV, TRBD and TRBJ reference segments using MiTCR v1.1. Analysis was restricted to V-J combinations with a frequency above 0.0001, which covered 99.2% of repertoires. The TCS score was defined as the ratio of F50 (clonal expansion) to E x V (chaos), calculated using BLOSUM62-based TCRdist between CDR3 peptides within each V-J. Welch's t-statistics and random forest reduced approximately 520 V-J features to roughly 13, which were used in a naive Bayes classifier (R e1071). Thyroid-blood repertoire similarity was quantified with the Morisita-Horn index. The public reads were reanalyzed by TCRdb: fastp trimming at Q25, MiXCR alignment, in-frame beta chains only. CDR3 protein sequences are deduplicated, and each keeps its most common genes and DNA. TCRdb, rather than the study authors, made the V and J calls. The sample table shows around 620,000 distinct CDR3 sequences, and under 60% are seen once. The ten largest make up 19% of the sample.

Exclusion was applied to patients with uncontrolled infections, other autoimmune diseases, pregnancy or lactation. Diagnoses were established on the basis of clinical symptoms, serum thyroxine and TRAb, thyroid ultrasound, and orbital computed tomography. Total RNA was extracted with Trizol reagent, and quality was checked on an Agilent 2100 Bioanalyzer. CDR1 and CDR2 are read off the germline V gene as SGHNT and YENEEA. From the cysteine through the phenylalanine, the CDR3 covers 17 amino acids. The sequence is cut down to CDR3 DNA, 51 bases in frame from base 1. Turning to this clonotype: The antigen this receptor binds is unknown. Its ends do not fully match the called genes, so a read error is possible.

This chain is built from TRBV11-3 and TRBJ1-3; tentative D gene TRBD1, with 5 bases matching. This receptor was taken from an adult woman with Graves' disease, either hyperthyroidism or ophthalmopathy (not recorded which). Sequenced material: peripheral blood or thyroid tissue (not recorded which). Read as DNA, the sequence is TGTGCCGGCAGCTTAGTGGGGCGGTCGGGTCGCGGTAACACCATATATTTT. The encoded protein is CAGSLVGRSGRGNTIYF. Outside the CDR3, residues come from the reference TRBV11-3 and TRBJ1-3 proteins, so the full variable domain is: EAGVVQSPRYKIIEKKQPVAFWCNPISGHNTLYWYLQNLGQGPELLIRYENEEAVDDSQLPKDRFSAERLKGVDSTLKIQPAELGDSAVYLCAGSLVGRSGRGNTIYFGEGSWLTVV.